These 18 T cell receptor beta chains came from one sample sequenced in a study of post-analysis software for immune sequencing data. Prepared libraries of TCR beta cDNA carried unique molecular identifiers. TCRdb re-called the PCR reads through MiXCR, storing one row per CDR3 protein. Here the sample spans fewer than 850,000 distinct CDR3 sequences, just under 30% being singletons. No antigen has been identified for these receptors. Whole-study results and caveats: Relative to controls, patients had about 5 TRBV segments at higher frequency, with TRBV5-6, TRBV5-1 and TRBV20-1 among these.

Material for sequencing was blood. The receptors were sampled from a girl aged 5-17 years with multiple sclerosis.

J is TRBJ2-3 and V is TRBV7-2; TRBD1 is a possible D gene (5 bases). This CDR3 is 13 amino acids long. The V and J ends lost 8 bases and 3 bases respectively, with 12 bases between them. Germline CDR1 reads SGHTA; CDR2 reads FQGNSA. Written as DNA, the CDR3 is TGTGCCAGCCTGGCCAGGGCGACAGATACGCAGTATTTT. Translating gives CASLARATDTQYF. The full variable domain, its missing parts supplied by reference TRBV7-2 and TRBJ2-3, is GAGVSQSPSNKVTEKGKDVELRCDPISGHTALYWYRQSLGQGLEFLIYFQGNSAPDKSGLPSDRFSAERTGGSVSTLTIQRTQQEDSAVYLCASLARATDTQYFGPGTRLTVL.

The chain links TRBV5-1 to TRBJ1-2; D not resolved. The CDR3 runs to 13 residues. Trimming left V 4 bases short and J 4 bases short, with 11 bases between. From germline, CDR1 is SGHRS and CDR2 YFSETQ. The CDR3 loop is CASSGASGYGYTF. The DNA for the CDR3 is TGCGCCAGCAGCGGCGCATCTGGCTATGGCTACACCTTC.

V usage is TRBV13 and J usage is TRBJ2-7; a weak D match, TRBD1 (5 bases). Germline loops: CDR1 PRHDT, CDR2 FYEKMQ (reference sequence). With 5 bases removed from V and 4 bases from J, the gap between germline ends came to 12 bases. The CDR3 is 13 residues long. The CDR3 coding sequence is TGTGCCAGCAGCCCAGGGCCTCCGTACGAGCAGTACTTC. Residues: CASSPGPPYEQYF.

This clonotype was counted between two and nine times. J is TRBJ2-7 and V is TRBV27, with TRBD1 matching 7 bases. The V segment lost 4 bases and the J segment 4 bases; nucleotides outside the gene matches: 16. The CDR3 has 17 residues. CDR1 and CDR2 (germline): MNHEY, SMNVEV (reference sequence). CDR3 residues: CASSSTPGAGGIYEQYF. The CDR3 DNA reads as TGTGCCAGCAGTTCAACCCCCGGGGCAGGGGGAATATACGAGCAGTACTTC.

This chain connects TRBV20-1 to TRBJ2-7, with TRBD2 matching over 8 bases. V was clipped by 1 base and J by 2 bases; unmatched bases: 4. The CDR3 consists of 14 residues. Germline V CDR1 and CDR2: DFQATT, SNEGSKA (reference sequence). CDR3 residues: CSARAPGLAYEQYF. The CDR3 nucleotides are TGCAGTGCTAGAGCACCGGGACTAGCCTACGAGCAGTACTTC.

The gene calls are TRBV27 and TRBJ1-1, with D uncertain. In germline, CDR1 is MNHEY, CDR2 SMNVEV (reference sequence). This CDR3 region has 13 residues. The germline V and J ends were trimmed by 3 bases and 4 bases, with 9 bases remaining between them. CDR3: CASSFPGVTEAFF. DNA for the CDR3: TGTGCCAGCAGTTTCCCCGGGGTCACTGAAGCTTTCTTT.

The V gene is TRBV6-6, the J gene TRBJ1-2; maybe TRBD1 (6 bases). The ends were cut back, 5 bases at V and 2 bases at J, with 15 bases in the middle. The CDR3 runs to 15 residues. Germline CDR1 reads MNHNY; CDR2 reads SVGAGI (reference sequence). The CDR3 sequence: CASSVLQGKNYGYTF. The CDR3, as DNA: TGTGCCAGCAGTGTACTACAGGGAAAAAACTATGGCTACACCTTC.

This clonotype has only a few counts. J is TRBJ2-1 and V is TRBV7-8, with a weak D call TRBD1 (5 bases). Germline CDR1 SGHVS, CDR2 FQNEAQ. The CDR3 contains 15 residues. The V end was cut by 0 bases, the J end by 5 bases, with 11 bases between. This CDR3 reads CASSLASGLHNEQFF. CDR3 nucleotides: TGTGCCAGCAGCTTAGCATCAGGGCTGCACAATGAGCAGTTCTTC.

This chain uses TRBV13 with TRBJ2-3; D is tentatively TRBD1 or TRBD2 (5 bases each). This CDR3 comprises 13 residues. Per germline, CDR1 PRHDT and CDR2 FYEKMQ (reference sequence). V was clipped by 5 bases and J by 5 bases, with 11 bases between them. The CDR3 nucleotides are TGTGCCAGCAGCCTACGGGACGGAGATACGCAGTATTTT. It is translated as CASSLRDGDTQYF.

This clonotype was counted ten times or more. This chain connects TRBV7-6 to TRBJ2-1; D is unresolved. The V gene's germline CDR1 is SGHVS and CDR2 FNYEAQ. This CDR3 is built from 12 residues. V was trimmed by 5 bases and J by 6 bases, leaving 8 bases between them. DNA for the CDR3: TGTGCCAGCAGCCCGCTATTCAATGAGCAGTTCTTC. Residues: CASSPLFNEQFF.

There are a few counts of this clonotype. The chain uses TRBV9 and TRBJ2-3, with a possible D match to TRBD1 (5 bases). The V gene's germline CDR1 is SGDLS and CDR2 YYNGEE. The ends were cut back, 0 bases at V and 11 bases at J, with 16 bases in the middle. This CDR3 has 14 amino acids. The CDR3 loop is CASSVAGRGEEQYF. Written as DNA, the CDR3 is TGTGCCAGCAGCGTAGCTGGAAGGGGCGAGGAGCAGTATTTT.

This clonotype has a handful of counts. This chain links TRBV3-1 with TRBJ2-5; 8 nucleotides align to TRBD2. Germline V gene data show CDR1 as LGHDT and CDR2 as YNNKEL (reference sequence). The CDR3 extends over 15 amino acids. The V gene end was trimmed by 4 bases and the J gene end by 4 bases; junction bases not matched to a gene: 8. The CDR3 region has the DNA TGTGCCAGCAGCCCGTACGGGGGGGCCGGAGAGACCCAGTACTTC. Translated, it gives CASSPYGGAGETQYF.

The V and J genes are TRBV6-6 and TRBJ2-5; TRBD1 is a possible D gene (5 bases). The CDR3 extends over 16 amino acids. The germline gives CDR1 MNHNY, CDR2 SVGAGI (reference sequence). Trimming stripped 5 bases from V and 0 bases from J, with 16 bases between. The CDR3 coding sequence is TGTGCCAGCAGTCGATACCGACAGACCTACCAAGAGACCCAGTACTTC. Translated, it gives CASSRYRQTYQETQYF.

The V gene is TRBV3-1, the J gene TRBJ2-3; 12 positions match TRBD2. The CDR3 extends over 16 amino acids. Germline CDR1 reads LGHDT; CDR2 reads YNNKEL (reference sequence). The J segment lost 7 bases and the V segment lost 0 bases, leaving 5 bases of the junction unmatched. The CDR3, as DNA: TGTGCCAGCAGCCAAGACCCTAGCGGGAGGGCAAATACGCAGTATTTT. This encodes CASSQDPSGRANTQYF.

The sample holds many counts of this clonotype. J is TRBJ2-7 and V is TRBV6-5; possible D gene TRBD1, 6 bases. V gave up 6 bases and J gave up 5 bases, with 17 bases separating them. This CDR3 comprises 14 residues. CDR1 is MNHEY and CDR2 is SVGAGI in the germline V gene. The CDR3 reads CASSQGTLPNEQYF. In nucleotides, the CDR3 is TGTGCCAGCAGCCAGGGGACGCTCCCCAACGAGCAGTACTTC.

Only one count was recorded for this clonotype. The chain joins TRBV20-1 to TRBJ1-5; D gene uncertain. Per germline, CDR1 DFQATT and CDR2 SNEGSKA (reference sequence). The CDR3 totals 16 residues. The V end lost 2 bases, the J end lost 0 bases, and 14 bases lay between the germline ends. CDR3 DNA: TGCAGTGCTAGAATTCCCCGGGAGAATAGCAATCAGCCCCAGCATTTT. Residues: CSARIPRENSNQPQHF.

The rearrangement joins TRBV5-1 to TRBJ1-1; no clear D. The CDR3 length is 13 residues. Germline CDR1 is SGHRS and CDR2 is YFSETQ. The germline V and J ends were trimmed by 6 bases and 3 bases, with 12 bases remaining between them. DNA of the CDR3: TGCGCCAGCAATCAGCATCAGGACACTGAAGCTTTCTTT. The encoded protein is CASNQHQDTEAFF.

This chain connects TRBV4-3 to TRBJ2-1; no reliable D call. CDR1 and CDR2 (germline): LGHNA, YSLEER. The CDR3 extends over 12 amino acids. Between the trimmed V and J ends, which lost 1 base and 10 bases, there was a span of 8 bases. CDR3 protein: CASSQVVTEQFF. The CDR3 DNA sequence: TGCGCCAGCAGCCAAGTCGTGACCGAGCAGTTCTTC.